The next 2 T cell receptor beta chains were all read from a single sample in a study of OX40 agonist ivuxolimab in advanced cancers. The library was made by the immunoSEQ multiplex PCR assay. As stored in TCRdb, this immuneACCESS dataset retains in-frame rearrangements with V and J assigned. A fraction of the clones does not appear; measured against another copy, unresolved V genes explain less than half of the discrepancy, and the remainder lacks a known reason. The sample table shows roughly 34,000 clones, and 80% to 85% are seen once. About 1.7% of the sample lies in the top ten. The sequenced sample was CD4+ or CD8+ T cells sorted from blood, obtained in a trial of the OX40 agonist ivuxolimab. These receptors all come from an adult with an advanced solid tumor such as melanoma, head and neck, liver or kidney cancer.

This chain links TRBV27 with TRBJ2-5; no firm D call. The V end lost 5 bases, the J end lost 2 bases, and 12 bases lay between the germline ends. The CDR3 consists of 14 residues. Germline loops: CDR1 MNHEY, CDR2 SMNVEV (reference sequence). CDR3 coding DNA: TGTGCCAGCAGTCCACGCCAGAATCAAGAGACCCAGTACTTC. Translation: CASSPRQNQETQYF.

This rearrangement joins TRBV5-1 to TRBJ2-1, with TRBD2 matching 7 bases. V gave up 3 bases and J gave up 3 bases; unmatched junction bases: 6. Germline CDR1 reads SGHRS; CDR2 reads YFSETQ. This CDR3 region has 15 residues. The CDR3 reads CASSSKWEGYNEQFF. The CDR3 DNA reads as TGCGCCAGCAGCTCGAAATGGGAGGGCTACAATGAGCAGTTCTTC.